This T cell receptor (beta chain) stems from a study of OX40 agonist ivuxolimab in advanced cancers. Turning to the study itself: In this trial design, patients received ivuxolimab intravenously at 0.01 to 10 mg/kg every 2 weeks. Patients with hepatocellular carcinoma, melanoma, renal cell or head and neck cancer made up the dose-escalation patients.

Germline-derived CDR1 and CDR2 are MGHRA and YSYEKL. CDR3 length: 14 amino acids. The V end lost 0 bases, the J end lost 9 bases, and 14 bases lay between the germline ends. Concerning this clone: What it recognizes is unknown.

Study-wide results and limits: Both blood CD4+ and CD8+ T cells showed clonal growth by week 6 at 0.1 to 3.0 mg/kg.

Patients were ineligible given autoimmune disease history or systemic immunosuppression. Sequencing used immunoSEQ multiplex PCR; TCRdb keeps in-frame clones, though not all of them. The table records fewer than 140,000 clones, 90% of them present only once. The receptor comes from an adult with an advanced solid tumor such as melanoma, head and neck, liver or kidney cancer. Sequences were derived from CD4+ or CD8+ T cells sorted from blood, sampled in a trial of the OX40 agonist ivuxolimab. V usage is TRBV4-1 and J usage is TRBJ1-1; D uncertain. CDR3 residues: CASSQDMGFIKAFF. The CDR3 nucleotides are TGCGCCAGCAGCCAAGATATGGGGTTCATCAAAGCTTTCTTT.